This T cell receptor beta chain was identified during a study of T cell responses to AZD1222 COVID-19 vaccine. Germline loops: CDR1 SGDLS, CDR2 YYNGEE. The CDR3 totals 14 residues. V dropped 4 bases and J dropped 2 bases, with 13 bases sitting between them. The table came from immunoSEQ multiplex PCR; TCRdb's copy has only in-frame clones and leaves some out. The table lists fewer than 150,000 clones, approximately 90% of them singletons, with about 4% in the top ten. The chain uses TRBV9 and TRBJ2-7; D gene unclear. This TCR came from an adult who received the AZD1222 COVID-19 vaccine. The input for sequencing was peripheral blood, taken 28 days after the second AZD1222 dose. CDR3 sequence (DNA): TGTGCCAGCAGCTCAACGGACGTAACCTACGAGCAGTACTTC. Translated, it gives CASSSTDVTYEQYF.